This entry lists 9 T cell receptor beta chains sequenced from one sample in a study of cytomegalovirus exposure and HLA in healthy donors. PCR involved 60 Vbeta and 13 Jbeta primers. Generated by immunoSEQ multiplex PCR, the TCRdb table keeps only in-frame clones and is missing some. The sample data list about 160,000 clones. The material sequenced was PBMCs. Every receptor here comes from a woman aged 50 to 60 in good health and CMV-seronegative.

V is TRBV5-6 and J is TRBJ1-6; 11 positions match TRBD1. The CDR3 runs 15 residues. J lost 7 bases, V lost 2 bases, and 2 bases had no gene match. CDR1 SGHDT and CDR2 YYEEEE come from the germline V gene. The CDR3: CASSFRDRGNSPLHF. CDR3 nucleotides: TGTGCCAGCAGCTTCCGGGACAGGGGGAATTCACCCCTCCACTTT. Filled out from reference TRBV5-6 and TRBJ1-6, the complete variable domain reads DAGVTQSPTHLIKTRGQQVTLRCSPKSGHDTVSWYQQALGQGPQFIFQYYEEEERQRGNFPDRFSGHQFPNYSSELNVNALLLGDSALYLCASSFRDRGNSPLHFGNGTRLTVT.

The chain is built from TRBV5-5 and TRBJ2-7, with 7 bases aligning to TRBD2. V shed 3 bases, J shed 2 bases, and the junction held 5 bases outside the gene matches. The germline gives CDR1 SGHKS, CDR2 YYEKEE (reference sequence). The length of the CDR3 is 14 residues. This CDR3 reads CASSWGGRPYEQYF. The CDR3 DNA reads TGTGCCAGCAGCTGGGGGGGAAGACCCTACGAGCAGTACTTC.

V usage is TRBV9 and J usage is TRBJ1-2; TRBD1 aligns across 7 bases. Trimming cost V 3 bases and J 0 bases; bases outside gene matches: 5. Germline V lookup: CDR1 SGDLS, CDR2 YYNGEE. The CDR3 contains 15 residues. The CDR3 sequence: CASSERDSSNYGYTF. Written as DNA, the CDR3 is TGTGCCAGCAGCGAACGGGACAGCTCTAACTATGGCTACACCTTC. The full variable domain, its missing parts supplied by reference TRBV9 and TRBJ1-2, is DSGVTQTPKHLITATGQRVTLRCSPRSGDLSVYWYQQSLDQGLQFLIQYYNGEERAKGNILERFSAQQFPDLHSELNLSSLELGDSALYFCASSERDSSNYGYTFGSGTRLTVV.

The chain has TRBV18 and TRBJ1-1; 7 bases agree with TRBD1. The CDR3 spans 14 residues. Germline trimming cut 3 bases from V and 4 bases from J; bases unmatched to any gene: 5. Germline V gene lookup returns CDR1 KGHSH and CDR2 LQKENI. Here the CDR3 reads CASSPGQWATEAFF. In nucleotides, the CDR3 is TGTGCCAGCTCACCGGGACAGTGGGCCACTGAAGCTTTCTTT.

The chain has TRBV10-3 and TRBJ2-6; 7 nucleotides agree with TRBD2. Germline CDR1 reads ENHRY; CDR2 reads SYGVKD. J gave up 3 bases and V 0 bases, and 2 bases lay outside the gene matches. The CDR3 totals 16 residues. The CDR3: CAISESGRVGANVLTF. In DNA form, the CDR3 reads TGTGCCATCAGTGAGTCAGGGAGGGTTGGGGCCAACGTCCTGACTTTC.

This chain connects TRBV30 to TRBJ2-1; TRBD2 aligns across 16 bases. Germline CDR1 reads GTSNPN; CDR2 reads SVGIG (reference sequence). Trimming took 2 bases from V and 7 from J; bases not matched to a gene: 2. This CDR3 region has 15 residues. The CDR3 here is CAWSQGLAGGNEQFF. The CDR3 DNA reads TGTGCCTGGAGTCAGGGACTAGCGGGAGGGAATGAGCAGTTCTTC.

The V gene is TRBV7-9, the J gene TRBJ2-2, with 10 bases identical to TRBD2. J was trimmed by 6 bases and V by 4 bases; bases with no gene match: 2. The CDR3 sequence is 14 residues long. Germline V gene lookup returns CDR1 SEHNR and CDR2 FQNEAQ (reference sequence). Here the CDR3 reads CASSSGLAAGELFF. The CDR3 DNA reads TGTGCCAGCAGCTCCGGACTAGCGGCCGGGGAGCTGTTTTTT.

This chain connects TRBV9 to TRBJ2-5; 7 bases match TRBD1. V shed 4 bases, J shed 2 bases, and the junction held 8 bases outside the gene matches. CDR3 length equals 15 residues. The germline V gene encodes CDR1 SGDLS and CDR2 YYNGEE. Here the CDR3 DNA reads TGTGCCAGCAGCCTACAGGGGTTAATACAAGAGACCCAGTACTTC. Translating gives CASSLQGLIQETQYF.

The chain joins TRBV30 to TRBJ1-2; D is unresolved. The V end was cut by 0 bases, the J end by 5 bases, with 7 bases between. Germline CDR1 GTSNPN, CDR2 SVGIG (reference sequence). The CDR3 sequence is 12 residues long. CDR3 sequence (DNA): TGTGCCTGGAGTGTGGGGAGGTATGGCTACACCTTC. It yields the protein CAWSVGRYGYTF.